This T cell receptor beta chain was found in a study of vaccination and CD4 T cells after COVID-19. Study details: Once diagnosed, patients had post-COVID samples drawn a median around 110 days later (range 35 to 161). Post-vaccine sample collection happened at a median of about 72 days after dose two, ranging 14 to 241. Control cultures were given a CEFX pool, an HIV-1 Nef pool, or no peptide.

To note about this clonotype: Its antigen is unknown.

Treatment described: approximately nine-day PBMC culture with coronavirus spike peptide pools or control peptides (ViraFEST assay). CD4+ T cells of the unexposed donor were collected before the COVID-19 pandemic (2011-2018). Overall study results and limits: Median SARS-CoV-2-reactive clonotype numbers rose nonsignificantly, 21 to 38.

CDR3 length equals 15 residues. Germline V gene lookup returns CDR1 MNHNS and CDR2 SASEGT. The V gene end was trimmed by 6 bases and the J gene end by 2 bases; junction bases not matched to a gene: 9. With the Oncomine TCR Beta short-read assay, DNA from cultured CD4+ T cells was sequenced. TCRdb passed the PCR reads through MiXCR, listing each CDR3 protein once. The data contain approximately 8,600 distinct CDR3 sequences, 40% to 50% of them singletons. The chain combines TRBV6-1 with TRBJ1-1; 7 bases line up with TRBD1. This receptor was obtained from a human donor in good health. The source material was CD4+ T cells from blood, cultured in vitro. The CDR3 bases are TGTGCCAGCAGAGGATCCGGGACAGCCAACACTGAAGCTTTCTTT. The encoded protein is CASRGSGTANTEAFF.